Listed here are 16 T cell receptor beta chains from one sample, sequenced in a study of blood T cell repertoires in COVID-19 (dated by TCRdb to about 2020). The method was the immunoSEQ multiplex PCR assay. In its TCRdb copy, this immuneACCESS table keeps in-frame sequences only and misses some clones. Where compared with another copy, unresolved V genes explain less than half of these, and the others have no known cause. The sample profile shows 110,000 to 150,000 clones; 80% to 90% of them were found once. Of the sample, under 3.5% is held by the ten largest clones. The sample was peripheral blood. These TCRs come from a woman aged 60 to 75 with active COVID-19.

The chain is built from TRBV28 and TRBJ2-5; D gene uncertain. Germline V gene data show CDR1 as MDHEN and CDR2 as SYDVKM. This CDR3 region has 13 residues. V was shortened by 10 bases and J by 5 bases, with 17 bases between the two germline ends. The CDR3, as DNA: TGTGCCATCAGAAGACACATAGGCGAGACCCAGTACTTC. It is translated as CAIRRHIGETQYF.

This clone showed up just once. The genes are TRBV19 and TRBJ2-4; D might be TRBD2 (6 bases). The CDR3 is made up of 13 amino acids. Between the trimmed V and J ends, which lost 4 bases and 7 bases, there was a span of 11 bases. Germline loops: CDR1 LNHDA, CDR2 SQIVND (reference sequence). The CDR3 DNA reads TGTGCCAGTAGTAAGGAGGGCCGCAACATTCAGTACTTC. Translation gives CASSKEGRNIQYF.

This clone was seen just once. The V and J genes are TRBV27 and TRBJ2-2; 12 positions match TRBD2. V gave up 6 bases and J gave up 3 bases; unmatched junction bases: 8. Germline lookup yields CDR1 MNHEY and CDR2 SMNVEV (reference sequence). This CDR3 is 17 amino acids long. The CDR3 DNA reads TGTGCCAGCAGCAGGCTAGCGGGAGGGTCGGACACCGGGGAGCTGTTTTTT. Translated: CASSRLAGGSDTGELFF.

This sequence joins TRBV5-4 and TRBJ1-4; TRBD1 might be the D (5 bases). V was cut by 3 bases and J by 4 bases, with 13 bases left in between. The CDR3 is 15 residues long. Germline CDR1 SGHNT, CDR2 YYREEE (reference sequence). The CDR3 is CASSYSRGGNEKLFF. In DNA form, the CDR3 reads TGTGCCAGCAGCTATTCGCGGGGGGGTAATGAAAAACTGTTTTTT.

This sequence joins TRBV10-3 and TRBJ1-1; TRBD1 matches 7 bases. Germline CDR1 reads ENHRY; CDR2 reads SYGVKD. The V and J ends lost 8 bases and 1 base, in that order; junction bases with no gene match: 1. This CDR3 contains 12 residues. The CDR3: CAIGQANTEAFF. DNA for the CDR3: TGTGCCATCGGACAGGCGAACACTGAAGCTTTCTTT.

The chain carries TRBV7-8 and TRBJ1-6; D gene ambiguous. The CDR3 is 15 residues long. V lost 1 base and J 6 bases, leaving 10 bases between the germline ends. Per the germline V gene, CDR1 is SGHVS and CDR2 is FQNEAQ. The CDR3: CASSLGARSNSPLHF. Here the CDR3 DNA reads TGTGCCAGCAGCTTAGGGGCTCGGTCTAATTCACCCCTCCACTTT.

This clone was recorded once. J is TRBJ2-5 and V is TRBV18, with 7 bases that match TRBD1. The CDR3 has 15 residues. After removal of 3 bases from V and 1 base from J, the junction contained 5 bases not matched to a gene. CDR1 is KGHSH, CDR2 LQKENI, per germline. The CDR3 region is CASSPLRQGQETQYF. The CDR3, as DNA: TGTGCCAGCTCACCCCTCAGACAGGGCCAAGAGACCCAGTACTTC. The whole variable domain, remainder taken from reference TRBV18 and TRBJ2-5, is NAGVMQNPRHLVRRRGQEARLRCSPMKGHSHVYWYRQLPEEGLKFMVYLQKENIIDESGMPKERFSAEFPKEGPSILRIQQVVRGDSAAYFCASSPLRQGQETQYFGPGTRLLVL.

The sample holds one count of this clone. The V gene is TRBV28, the J gene TRBJ1-6; D call uncertain. CDR1 and CDR2 from the germline V gene are MDHEN and SYDVKM. This CDR3 region has 15 residues. With 3 bases removed from V and 10 bases from J, the gap between germline ends came to 16 bases. The DNA of the CDR3 is TGTGCCAGCAGTTTTTACGATCCCTCGGGGTCACCCCTCCACTTT. It is translated as CASSFYDPSGSPLHF.

The rearrangement links TRBV19 to TRBJ1-5; maybe TRBD1 (5 bases). V dropped 8 bases and J dropped 1 base, with 30 bases sitting between them. CDR3 length equals 20 residues. The germline CDR1 and CDR2 sequences are LNHDA and SQIVND (reference sequence). CDR3 DNA sequence: TGTGCCAGTGGTAGTTTTCCCGGAACGGGAGGGGATTGGAGCAATCAGCCCCAGCATTTT. Its translation: CASGSFPGTGGDWSNQPQHF.

The rearrangement uses TRBV7-9 and TRBJ2-1; 10 bases agree with TRBD2. J gave up 3 bases and V 5 bases, and 10 bases lay outside the gene matches. The CDR3 extends over 17 amino acids. The germline V gene encodes CDR1 SEHNR and CDR2 FQNEAQ (reference sequence). This CDR3 reads CASSLKLAGLGYNEQFF. The CDR3 DNA reads as TGTGCCAGCAGCCTCAAACTAGCGGGATTGGGCTACAATGAGCAGTTCTTC.

The CDR3 DNA follows: TGTGCCAGCAGCTTACCGACAGGGTCAGATACGCAGTATTTT. It yields the protein CASSLPTGSDTQYF. This rearrangement joins TRBV5-5 to TRBJ2-3, with 7 bases aligning to TRBD1. Looked up from germline, CDR1 is SGHKS and CDR2 is YYEKEE (reference sequence). CDR3 length: 14 amino acids. After removal of 2 bases from V and 4 bases from J, the junction contained 4 bases not matched to a gene. The full variable domain, rest sourced from reference TRBV5-5 and TRBJ2-3, is DAGVTQSPTHLIKTRGQQVTLRCSPISGHKSVSWYQQVLGQGPQFIFQYYEKEERGRGNFPDRFSARQFPNYSSELNVNALLLGDSALYLCASSLPTGSDTQYFGPGTRLTVL.

The chain uses TRBV25-1 and TRBJ2-6, with D tentatively TRBD1 (5 bases). V lost 1 base and J 3 bases, leaving 10 bases between the germline ends. There are 16 residues in the CDR3. Germline CDR1 reads MGHDK; CDR2 reads SYGVNS. The CDR3, as DNA: TGTGCCAGCAGTGAATTAATGGGGCTTGGGGCCAACGTCCTGACTTTC. This codes for CASSELMGLGANVLTF.

The gene calls are TRBV2 and TRBJ1-5, with 8 bases fitting TRBD1. The CDR3 has 13 residues. V trimming: 4 bases; J trimming: 4 bases; junction bases outside the gene matches: 0. Germline V gene data show CDR1 as SNHLY and CDR2 as FYNNEI. The CDR3 coding sequence is TGTGCCAGCAGTGGGACAGGGAATCAGCCCCAGCATTTT. Translation gives CASSGTGNQPQHF.

This sequence joins TRBV7-2 and TRBJ2-1, with 10 bases fitting TRBD2. V lost 0 bases and J lost 6; bases outside the gene matches: 11. The germline V gene encodes CDR1 SGHTA and CDR2 FQGNSA. The CDR3 covers 18 residues. The CDR3 DNA reads TGTGCCAGCAGCTTAGCGCGGGCTAGCGGGGGTATAGGCAATGAGCAGTTCTTC. It specifies CASSLARASGGIGNEQFF.

The chain employs TRBV6-5 and TRBJ2-5, with D maybe TRBD2 (5 bases). Germline loops: CDR1 MNHEY, CDR2 SVGAGI. V gave up 7 bases and J gave up 0 bases, with 6 bases separating them. The CDR3 has 12 residues. The CDR3 coding sequence is TGTGCCAGCAAGGACTACCAAGAGACCCAGTACTTC. Translation gives CASKDYQETQYF.

V gene TRBV29-1 combines with J gene TRBJ2-7; 9 bases match TRBD1. J gave up 2 bases and V 7 bases, and 9 bases lay outside the gene matches. This CDR3 is built from 14 residues. Germline V lookup: CDR1 SQVTM, CDR2 ANQGSEA. CDR3 sequence reads: CSARDRGGTYEQYF. The CDR3 DNA follows: TGCAGCGCCCGAGACAGGGGGGGGACCTACGAGCAGTACTTC.